The rows below give T cell receptor beta chains drawn from one sample of a study of blood T cells in healthy people across ages. TCRdb reprocessed the 5' RACE reads via MiXCR and lists one record per CDR3 protein. Of hundreds of thousands of distinct CDR3 sequences detected, 25% appear once; the ten largest clones hold just under 9.5%. The same sample was also studied in work on T cells of mothers and their children.

The sequencing input was blood. These receptors were collected from a boy aged 10-17 years in good health. CDR3s include the opening cysteine and the closing phenylalanine or tryptophan. D genes are given only for firm matches. Size is stated for part of the rows, as once, few or many counts, or as a class when the clone is expanded.

v_call,clone_size,j_call,d_call,cdr3_nt,cdr3_aa
TRBV4-2,-,TRBJ1-3,-,TGTGCCAGCAGCCCTACACTCTCAGGGGTCTCTGGAAACACCATATATTTT,CASSPTLSGVSGNTIYF
TRBV4-2,-,TRBJ2-5,-,TGTGCCAGCAGCCAAGAACGGGCTTGGGAGACCCAGTACTTC,CASSQERAWETQYF
TRBV29-1,few,TRBJ2-5,-,TGCAGCGCCTCCTCACCGGGACAACTCCAAGAGACCCAGTACTTC,CSASSPGQLQETQYF
TRBV7-9,few,TRBJ1-1,-,TGTGCCAGCAGTCCCTTGAACAGTGTGAACACTGAAGCTTTCTTT,CASSPLNSVNTEAFF
TRBV13,-,TRBJ1-1,-,TGTGCCAGCAGCTTAGGCCGGGAGTATGGTGAAGCTTTCTTT,CASSLGREYGEAFF
TRBV5-1,-,TRBJ2-2,-,TGCGCCAGCAGCTTGGGTTTCGGGACCGGGGAGCTGTTTTTT,CASSLGFGTGELFF
TRBV7-8,-,TRBJ2-5,-,TGTGCCAGCAGCTTAGAAACAGACTCGGAAGAGACCCAGTACTTC,CASSLETDSEETQYF
TRBV20-1,few,TRBJ2-7,TRBD1,TGCAGTGCTAGGCAAGACAGGGGGACGTACGAGCAGTACTTC,CSARQDRGTYEQYF
TRBV9,-,TRBJ1-2,-,TGTGCCAGCAGCGTATACACAAACTATGGCTACACCTTC,CASSVYTNYGYTF
TRBV4-1,-,TRBJ2-7,-,TGCGCCAGCAGCCAATTAAATAACTACGAGCAGTACTTC,CASSQLNNYEQYF
TRBV6-2/TRBV6-3,few,TRBJ2-7,-,TGTGCCAGCAGTTACTCAGGTTTGCACGAGCAGTACTTC,CASSYSGLHEQYF
TRBV10-3,-,TRBJ2-1,TRBD2,TGTGCCATCAAGCGGACTAGCGGGAGCAATGAGCAGTTCTTC,CAIKRTSGSNEQFF
TRBV20-1,few,TRBJ1-1,-,TGCAGTGTCACCCAGATTATGAACACTGAAGCTTTCTTT,CSVTQIMNTEAFF
TRBV21-1,few,TRBJ1-4,-,TGTGCCAGCAGCTCTTCAGGGGGAAGAGATGAAAAACTGTTTTTT,CASSSSGGRDEKLFF
TRBV7-9,few,TRBJ2-3,-,TGTGCCAGCAGCATCGAGGGGAAGAGCACAGATACGCAGTATTTT,CASSIEGKSTDTQYF
TRBV7-9,-,TRBJ1-1,-,TGTGCCAGCAGCTTAGGGTGGGGGACTGAAGCTTTCTTT,CASSLGWGTEAFF
TRBV5-1,-,TRBJ2-1,-,TGCGCCAGCAAGTCGGGAGCGATAAACAATGAGCAGTTCTTC,CASKSGAINNEQFF
TRBV29-1,few,TRBJ2-7,TRBD2,TGCAGCGTAGTAGCGGGAGAATCCTACGAGCAGTACTTC,CSVVAGESYEQYF
TRBV4-2,few,TRBJ1-6,-,TGTGCCAGCAGCCAAGTAGCAGGAAAGAATTCACCCCTCCACTTT,CASSQVAGKNSPLHF
TRBV20-1,-,TRBJ1-5,-,TGCAGTGCTAGAGGCGGGTTGGGAAATCAGCCCCAGCATTTT,CSARGGLGNQPQHF
TRBV6-5,few,TRBJ2-7,TRBD1,TGTGTCAGCAGTTACCTGGGACAGGGTTACGAGCAGTACTTC,CVSSYLGQGYEQYF
TRBV7-9,-,TRBJ2-4,TRBD1,TGTGCCAGCAGCTTAGCTGGGACGGGGACAGGATTAAACATTCAGTACTTC,CASSLAGTGTGLNIQYF
TRBV29-1,-,TRBJ2-1,-,TGCAGCGTTGAGCGGACCTCCTACAATGAGCAGTTCTTC,CSVERTSYNEQFF
TRBV5-5,-,TRBJ2-7,TRBD1,TGTGCCAGCAGCTTATTAACAGGGGTGTACGAGCAGTACTTC,CASSLLTGVYEQYF
TRBV7-9,many,TRBJ2-1,-,TGTGCCAGCAGCTTGGGGGGTCGGGACAATGAGCAGTTCTTC,CASSLGGRDNEQFF
TRBV7-2,-,TRBJ1-4,-,TGTGCCAGCAGCTTAGCGGGGGGATATGGGGAAAAACTGTTTTTT,CASSLAGGYGEKLFF
TRBV28,few,TRBJ2-1,-,TGTGCCAGCAGTCGAGGACTCAGGCTAAGGAATGAGCAGTTCTTC,CASSRGLRLRNEQFF